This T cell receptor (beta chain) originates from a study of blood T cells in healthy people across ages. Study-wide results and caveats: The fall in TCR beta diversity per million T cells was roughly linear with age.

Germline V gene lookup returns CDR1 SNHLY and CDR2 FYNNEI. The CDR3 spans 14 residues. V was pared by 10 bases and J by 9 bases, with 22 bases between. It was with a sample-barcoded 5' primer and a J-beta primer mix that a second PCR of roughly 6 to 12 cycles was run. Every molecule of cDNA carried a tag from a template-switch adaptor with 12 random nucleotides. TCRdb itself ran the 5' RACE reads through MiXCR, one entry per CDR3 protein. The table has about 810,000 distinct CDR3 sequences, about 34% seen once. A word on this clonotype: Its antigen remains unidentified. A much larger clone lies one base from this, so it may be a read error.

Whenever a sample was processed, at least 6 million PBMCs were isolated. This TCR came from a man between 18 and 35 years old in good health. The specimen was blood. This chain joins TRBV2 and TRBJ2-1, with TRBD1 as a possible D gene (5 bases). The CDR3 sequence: CANCQGSQTGEQFF. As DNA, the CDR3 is TGTGCCAACTGCCAGGGCTCCCAAACGGGTGAGCAGTTCTTC.